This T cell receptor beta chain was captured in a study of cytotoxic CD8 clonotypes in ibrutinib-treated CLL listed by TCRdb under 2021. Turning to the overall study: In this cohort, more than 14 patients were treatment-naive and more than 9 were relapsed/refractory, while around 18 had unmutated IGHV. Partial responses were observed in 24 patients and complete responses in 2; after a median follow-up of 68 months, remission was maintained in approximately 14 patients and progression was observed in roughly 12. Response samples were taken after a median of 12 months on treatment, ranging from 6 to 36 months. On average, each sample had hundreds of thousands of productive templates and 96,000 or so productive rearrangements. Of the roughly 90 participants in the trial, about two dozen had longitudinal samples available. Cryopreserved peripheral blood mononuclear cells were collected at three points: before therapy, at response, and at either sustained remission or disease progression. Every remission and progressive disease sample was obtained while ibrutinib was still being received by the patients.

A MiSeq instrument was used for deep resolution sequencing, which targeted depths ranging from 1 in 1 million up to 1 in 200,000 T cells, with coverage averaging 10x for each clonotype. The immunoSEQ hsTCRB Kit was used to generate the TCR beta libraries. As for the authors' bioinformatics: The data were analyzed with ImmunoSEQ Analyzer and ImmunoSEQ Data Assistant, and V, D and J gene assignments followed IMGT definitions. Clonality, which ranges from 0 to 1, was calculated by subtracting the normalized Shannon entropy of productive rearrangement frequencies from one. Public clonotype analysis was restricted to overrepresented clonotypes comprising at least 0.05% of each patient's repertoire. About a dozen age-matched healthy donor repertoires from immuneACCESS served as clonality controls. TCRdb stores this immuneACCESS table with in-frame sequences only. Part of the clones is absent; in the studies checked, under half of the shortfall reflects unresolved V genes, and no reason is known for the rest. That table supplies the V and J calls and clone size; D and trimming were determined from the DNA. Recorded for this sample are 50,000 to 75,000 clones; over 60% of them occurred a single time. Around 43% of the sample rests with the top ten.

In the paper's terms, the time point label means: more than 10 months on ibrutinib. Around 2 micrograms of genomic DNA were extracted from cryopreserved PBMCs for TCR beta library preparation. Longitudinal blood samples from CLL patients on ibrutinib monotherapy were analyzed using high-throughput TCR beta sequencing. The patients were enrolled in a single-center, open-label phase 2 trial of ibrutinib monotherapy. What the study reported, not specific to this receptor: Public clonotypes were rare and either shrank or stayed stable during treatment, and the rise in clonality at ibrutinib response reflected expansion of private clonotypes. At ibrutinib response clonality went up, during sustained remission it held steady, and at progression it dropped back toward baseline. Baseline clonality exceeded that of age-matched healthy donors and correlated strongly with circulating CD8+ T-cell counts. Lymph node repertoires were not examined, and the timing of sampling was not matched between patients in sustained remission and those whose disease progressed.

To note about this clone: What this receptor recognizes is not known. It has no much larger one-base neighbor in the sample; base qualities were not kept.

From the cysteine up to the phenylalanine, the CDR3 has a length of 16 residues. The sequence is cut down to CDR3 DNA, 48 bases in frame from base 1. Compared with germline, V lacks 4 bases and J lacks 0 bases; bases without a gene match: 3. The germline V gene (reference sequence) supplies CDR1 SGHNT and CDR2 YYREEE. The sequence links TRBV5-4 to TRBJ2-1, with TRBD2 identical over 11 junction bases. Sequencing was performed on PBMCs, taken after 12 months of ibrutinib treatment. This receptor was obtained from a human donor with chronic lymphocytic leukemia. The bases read TGTGCCAGCAGCAGGACTAGCGGGTCCTCCTACAATGAGCAGTTCTTC. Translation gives CASSRTSGSSYNEQFF.